A single sample gave rise to the 17 T cell receptor beta chains below, sequenced in a study of T cell responses to AZD1222 COVID-19 vaccine. Using immunoSEQ multiplex PCR, the repertoire was profiled, and TCRdb retains in-frame clones only, with some absent. Among 150,000 to 180,000 clones listed, over 85% were seen once. The specimen was peripheral blood, collected on day 0 of AZD1222 vaccination. These receptors were collected from an adult in good health.

The V and J genes are TRBV19 and TRBJ2-2; the match to TRBD1 covers 7 bases. Germline V gene lookup returns CDR1 LNHDA and CDR2 SQIVND (reference sequence). The CDR3 sequence is 15 residues long. Trimming cost V 5 bases and J 2 bases; bases outside gene matches: 5. The CDR3 is CASSVTGINTGELFF. CDR3 DNA: TGTGCCAGTAGTGTGACAGGGATCAACACCGGGGAGCTGTTTTTT.

The V call is TRBV5-1, the J call TRBJ2-1; no clear D. The CDR3 sequence is 12 residues long. V was cut by 7 bases and J by 2 bases, with 7 bases left in between. Germline CDR1 is SGHRS and CDR2 is YFSETQ. The CDR3, as DNA: TGCGCCAGCTCGTTCGCCTACAATGAGCAGTTCTTC. It translates to CASSFAYNEQFF. The full variable domain, its missing parts supplied by reference TRBV5-1 and TRBJ2-1, is KAGVTQTPRYLIKTRGQQVTLSCSPISGHRSVSWYQQTPGQGLQFLFEYFSETQRNKGNFPGRFSGRQFSNSRSEMNVSTLELGDSALYLCASSFAYNEQFFGPGTRLTVL.

The rearrangement links TRBV5-1 to TRBJ2-5, with D possibly being TRBD2 (6 bases). The germline CDR1 and CDR2 sequences are SGHRS and YFSETQ. Trimming took off 1 base at V and 1 base at J, with 29 bases between the two ends. This CDR3 spans 21 amino acids. For the CDR3, the DNA is TGCGCCAGCAGCTTGAGGCCCACTAGTGCCGGGAGTCGGACGGTCCAAGAGACCCAGTACTTC. Protein product: CASSLRPTSAGSRTVQETQYF.

This chain uses TRBV5-1 with TRBJ1-3, with a weak D call TRBD1 (5 bases). Germline-derived CDR1 and CDR2 are SGHRS and YFSETQ. The CDR3 runs to 16 residues. The germline V and J ends were trimmed by 4 bases and 0 bases, with 14 bases remaining between them. The CDR3 reads CASSRGSEASGNTIYF. The CDR3 DNA reads TGCGCCAGCAGCAGGGGTTCGGAGGCCTCTGGAAACACCATATATTTT.

The J gene is TRBJ1-3, the V gene TRBV10-3, with D possibly TRBD1 on 6 matching bases. V dropped 2 bases and J dropped 4 bases, with 18 bases sitting between them. The CDR3 loop spans 17 amino acids. CDR1 ENHRY and CDR2 SYGVKD come from the germline V gene. This CDR3 reads CAISERLAGVAGNTIYF. The CDR3 region has the DNA TGTGCCATCAGTGAGAGGCTTGCAGGGGTCGCCGGAAACACCATATATTTT.

The chain uses TRBV6-5 and TRBJ1-1; a possible D gene is TRBD1 (6 bases). The V end was cut by 11 bases, the J end by 1 base, with 14 bases between. The CDR3 covers 13 residues. From germline, CDR1 is MNHEY and CDR2 SVGAGI. Here the CDR3 reads CAVHKGQNTEAFF. The CDR3 nucleotides read TGTGCCGTCCACAAGGGACAGAACACTGAAGCTTTCTTT.

This chain joins TRBV5-1 and TRBJ2-7; 8 nucleotides line up with TRBD2. V shed 4 bases, J shed 5 bases, and the junction held 8 bases outside the gene matches. The CDR3 consists of 14 residues. CDR1 and CDR2 (germline): SGHRS, YFSETQ. In nucleotides, the CDR3 is TGCGCCAGCAGCACCAGCGGGAGTCAGAACGAGCAGTACTTC. Protein product: CASSTSGSQNEQYF.

The chain has TRBV5-1 and TRBJ1-4; TRBD1 agrees at 10 bases. Germline V gene lookup returns CDR1 SGHRS and CDR2 YFSETQ. The CDR3 has 16 residues. The trim removed 4 bases at V and 2 bases at J, leaving 5 bases unmatched. This CDR3 reads CASSPGQGKTNEKLFF. CDR3 bases: TGCGCCAGCAGCCCGGGACAGGGGAAGACTAATGAAAAACTGTTTTTT.

The rearrangement uses TRBV11-1 and TRBJ2-3; D is unclear. This CDR3 comprises 15 residues. CDR1 is SGHAT and CDR2 is FQDESV in the germline V gene (reference sequence). V shed 1 base and J shed 2 bases, with 10 bases lying between them. CDR3 nucleotide sequence: TGTGCCAGCAGCTTAGGTAGACATAACACAGATACGCAGTATTTT. Translation gives CASSLGRHNTDTQYF.

The chain links TRBV4-2 to TRBJ2-1, with 9 nucleotides matching TRBD2. Germline CDR1 reads LGHNA; CDR2 reads YNFKEQ. The CDR3 loop spans 17 amino acids. With 0 bases clipped from V and 5 bases from J, the junction kept 8 bases outside the gene matches. CDR3 in amino acids: CASSQDRGLAANNEQFF. The CDR3 DNA reads as TGTGCCAGCAGCCAAGATAGGGGACTAGCAGCTAACAATGAGCAGTTCTTC.

This clone was picked up one time. A junction boundary mismatches the germline segment, possibly from a read error. This chain links TRBV7-2 with TRBJ2-2; D may be TRBD1 or TRBD2 (5 bases each). Germline-derived CDR1 and CDR2 are SGHTA and FQGNSA. This CDR3 spans 13 amino acids. CDR3 in amino acids: CASSSRQGVEVFF. The CDR3 DNA reads as TGTGCCAGCAGCTCGCGACAAGGGGTGGAGGTGTTTTTT.

This CDR3 reads CASSKAPQGAEKLFF. CDR3 nucleotide sequence: TGTGCCAGCAGCAAAGCTCCACAGGGGGCAGAAAAACTGTTTTTT. V is TRBV21-1 and J is TRBJ1-4; TRBD1 is the table's D call, not checked against the DNA. TRBV21-1 is flagged as a pseudogene. The CDR3 is 15 residues long.

The chain has TRBV27 and TRBJ2-1; no clear D gene. This CDR3 has 13 residues. Germline CDR1 MNHEY, CDR2 SMNVEV (reference sequence). V was cut by 0 bases and J by 6 bases, with 6 bases left in between. For the CDR3, the DNA is TGTGCCAGCAGTTTATCGCCCCGCAATGAGCAGTTCTTC. It encodes CASSLSPRNEQFF.

This clone came up once. The rearrangement joins TRBV7-2 to TRBJ2-5, with a possible D match to TRBD1 (6 bases). CDR3 length equals 15 residues. Germline CDR1 and CDR2: SGHTA and FQGNSA. Trimming took 1 base from V and 5 from J, leaving 14 bases between them. CDR3 nucleotide sequence: TGTGCCAGCAGCTTAGTTACAGGGTCGGGGGAGACCCAGTACTTC. Translating gives CASSLVTGSGETQYF.

This chain joins TRBV5-6 and TRBJ2-3; no clear D. In germline, CDR1 is SGHDT, CDR2 YYEEEE. The CDR3 sequence is 12 residues long. Trimming left V 4 bases short and J 5 bases short, with 8 bases between. This chain's CDR3 is CASSARVDTQYF. CDR3 DNA sequence: TGTGCCAGCAGCGCCCGGGTAGATACGCAGTATTTT.

The genes are TRBV6-1 and TRBJ1-1; D is uncertain. This CDR3 is 11 amino acids long. Trimming took off 1 base at V and 7 bases at J, with 4 bases between the two ends. Germline assignment: CDR1 MNHNS and CDR2 SASEGT. The CDR3 DNA reads as TGTGCCAGCAGTGAAGGGGGTGAAGCTTTCTTT. This translates into CASSEGGEAFF.

The chain has TRBV5-4 and TRBJ1-2, with 7 bases lining up with TRBD1. J was trimmed by 8 bases and V by 4 bases; bases with no gene match: 11. The CDR3 is 14 residues long. Germline loops: CDR1 SGHNT, CDR2 YYREEE (reference sequence). The CDR3 region is CASSPEGASRGYTF. The CDR3 bases are TGTGCCAGCAGCCCTGAGGGGGCGAGTCGAGGCTACACCTTC. Complete variable domain (other parts from reference TRBV5-4 and TRBJ1-2): ETGVTQSPTHLIKTRGQQVTLRCSSQSGHNTVSWYQQALGQGPQFIFQYYREEENGRGNFPPRFSGLQFPNYSSELNVNALELDDSALYLCASSPEGASRGYTFGSGTRLTVV.